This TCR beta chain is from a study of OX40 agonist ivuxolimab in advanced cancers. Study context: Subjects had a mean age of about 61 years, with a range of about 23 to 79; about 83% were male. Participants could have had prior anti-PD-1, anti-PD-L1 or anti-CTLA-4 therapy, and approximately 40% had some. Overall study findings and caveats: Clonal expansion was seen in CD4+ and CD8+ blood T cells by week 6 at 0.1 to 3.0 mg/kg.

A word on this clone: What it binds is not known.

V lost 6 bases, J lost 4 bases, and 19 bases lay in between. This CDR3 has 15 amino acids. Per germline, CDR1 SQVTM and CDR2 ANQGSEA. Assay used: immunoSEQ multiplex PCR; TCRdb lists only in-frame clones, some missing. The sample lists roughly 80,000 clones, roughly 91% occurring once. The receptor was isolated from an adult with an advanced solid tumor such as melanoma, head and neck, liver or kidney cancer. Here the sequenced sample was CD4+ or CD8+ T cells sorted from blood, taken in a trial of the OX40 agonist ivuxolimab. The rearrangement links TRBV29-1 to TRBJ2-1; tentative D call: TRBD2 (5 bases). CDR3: CSVQRGPRGYNEQFF. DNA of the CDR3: TGCAGCGTGCAGCGAGGCCCACGGGGTTACAATGAGCAGTTCTTC.